The 4 T cell receptor beta chains below all came from one sample that was sequenced in a study of blood T cells in healthy people across ages (dated by TCRdb to the mid-2010s). Receptor libraries were prepared by 5' RACE. The instrument given in TCRdb is Illumina HiSeq 2500. A second PCR of about 7 to 12 cycles was run with a J-beta primer mix and a sample-barcoded 5' primer. TCRdb reran the public reads through fastp at Q25 and MiXCR, keeping productive beta chains. Rows merge per CDR3 protein into single entries with the most common DNA and genes. A total of just under 750,000 distinct CDR3 sequences appear in this sample, 20% to 25% of them only once. The biggest ten clones account for about 22% of the sample. The sequenced material came from blood. These receptor sequences come from a man between 65 and 85 years old in good health.

In its sample, this clonotype was seen a few times. This chain links TRBV5-4 with TRBJ2-2; 10 nucleotides agree with TRBD2. Germline assignment: CDR1 SGHNT and CDR2 YYREEE (reference sequence). The CDR3 has 17 residues. Trimming took 0 bases from V and 9 from J; bases not matched to a gene: 11. CDR3 in DNA: TGTGCCAGCAGCTTGGAGGGTAGCGGGAGGATCGTCCGGGAGCTGTTTTTT. The encoded protein is CASSLEGSGRIVRELFF.

This clonotype was counted between two and nine times. V is TRBV29-1 and J is TRBJ1-5; D possibly corresponds to TRBD1 (5 bases). V was cut by 6 bases and J by 3 bases, with 21 bases left in between. CDR1 is SQVTM and CDR2 is ANQGSEA in the germline V gene. The CDR3 is made up of 16 amino acids. CDR3 nucleotides: TGCAGCGTAGCCCCCGTAGGGACTGCCAACAATCAGCCCCAGCATTTT. It specifies CSVAPVGTANNQPQHF.

This clonotype has just a few counts. The chain couples TRBV5-6 to TRBJ2-1; D is unresolved. The CDR3 totals 15 residues. V lost 2 bases to trimming and J lost 7 bases, with 16 bases between them. Germline V gene lookup returns CDR1 SGHDT and CDR2 YYEEEE. DNA of the CDR3: TGTGCCAGCAGCTTTGGTAGGAGCTTTCCAAATGAGCAGTTCTTC. Its protein product is CASSFGRSFPNEQFF.

This sequence joins TRBV5-1 and TRBJ2-5; D is ambiguous. Trimming took 5 bases from V and 1 from J, leaving 9 bases between them. Germline values: CDR1 SGHRS, CDR2 YFSETQ. This CDR3 contains 13 residues. Written as DNA, the CDR3 is TGCGCCAGCAGTGTCCTGCGCCAAGAGACCCAGTACTTC. Protein: CASSVLRQETQYF.